The 15 T cell receptor beta chains presented below share a single source sample, sequenced in a study of T cell responses to AZD1222 COVID-19 vaccine (dated by TCRdb to about 2021). The library relied on the immunoSEQ multiplex PCR assay. Not all clones reach the TCRdb copy of this immuneACCESS table, which keeps in-frame sequences only. Checked studies attribute under half of the gap to unresolved V genes and leave the rest unexplained. The sample has 40,000 to 45,000 clones on record, about 80% of them singletons. Approximately 21% of the sample comes from the top ten. The sample's time point label, decoded: about 28 days (+/-7) after the second vaccine dose. Taken with the paper, the label for treatment or condition translates to: meningococcal conjugate vaccine given as trial control. Sequenced here: peripheral blood, sampled 28 days after the second dose of the MenACWY control vaccine. The receptors shown here come from an adult who received the MenACWY meningococcal vaccine as a control.

This clone was recorded a few times. V is TRBV19 and J is TRBJ1-1, with D uncertain. There are 11 residues in the CDR3. V lost 2 bases and J 7 bases, leaving 5 bases between the germline ends. CDR1 and CDR2 from the germline V gene are LNHDA and SQIVND (reference sequence). CDR3 in DNA: TGTGCCAGTAGTATACAGAGTGAAGCTTTCTTT. Translating gives CASSIQSEAFF.

The CDR3 DNA sequence: TGTGCCAGCGGAACTCGATTGGAGCAGTACTTC. Residues: CASGTRLEQYF. The genes are TRBV28 and TRBJ2-7; D call uncertain. Germline V CDR1 and CDR2: MDHEN, SYDVKM. The CDR3 sequence is 11 residues long. Trimming pared 8 bases from V and 7 bases from J, leaving 12 bases between.

The V gene is TRBV11-2, the J gene TRBJ1-5, with D unresolved. Germline V gene data show CDR1 as SGHAT and CDR2 as FQNNGV. This CDR3 has 15 amino acids. V was trimmed by 5 bases and J by 4 bases, leaving 15 bases between them. In DNA, the CDR3 is TGTGCCAGCAGCCTTAGGACTTCAGCAAATCAGCCCCAGCATTTT. This translates into CASSLRTSANQPQHF.

This chain joins TRBV19 and TRBJ1-1, with D unresolved. This CDR3 spans 16 amino acids. V lost 5 bases and J 0 bases, leaving 16 bases between the germline ends. Germline V gene sequence: CDR1 LNHDA, CDR2 SQIVND (reference sequence). CDR3 DNA sequence: TGTGCCAGTAGTTTTGAAGGTACTAGCATGAACACTGAAGCTTTCTTT. This sequence encodes CASSFEGTSMNTEAFF.

This clone was observed a single time. The chain links TRBV10-2 to TRBJ1-2; D might be TRBD1 (6 bases). Looked up from germline, CDR1 is WSHSY and CDR2 is SAAADI. The CDR3 is 13 residues long. V shed 7 bases and J shed 2 bases, with 11 bases lying between them. The CDR3 DNA reads as TGCGCCAGCAAAGGGGGGGGAAACTATGGCTACACCTTC. This encodes CASKGGGNYGYTF.

This clone was picked up a small number of times. The rearrangement joins TRBV18 to TRBJ2-1; 7 bases match TRBD2. Germline CDR1 and CDR2: KGHSH and LQKENI. This CDR3 contains 15 residues. V was pared by 3 bases and J by 2 bases, with 4 bases of the junction left unmatched. In DNA, the CDR3 is TGTGCCAGCTCACCGGGACTACGCGCCTACAATGAGCAGTTCTTC. Protein product: CASSPGLRAYNEQFF.

This chain connects TRBV27 to TRBJ1-2, with 8 positions matching TRBD1. Trimming at V came to 5 bases and at J to 0 bases, leaving 5 bases not matched to a gene. This CDR3 contains 15 residues. The germline V gene has CDR1 MNHEY and CDR2 SMNVEV (reference sequence). In nucleotides, the CDR3 is TGTGCCAGCAGTAGACAGGGGAAGGCTAACTATGGCTACACCTTC. It is translated as CASSRQGKANYGYTF.

The chain combines TRBV12-3 or TRBV12-4 with TRBJ2-3, with 9 bases lining up with TRBD2. V lost 6 bases to trimming and J lost 6 bases; unmatched junction nucleotides: 4. CDR3 length equals 13 residues. The CDR3 loop reads CASSSAGGDTQYF. The CDR3 region has the DNA TGTGCCAGCAGCTCAGCGGGGGGCGATACGCAGTATTTT.

This chain uses TRBV18 with TRBJ2-5, with unresolved D. Germline CDR1 and CDR2: KGHSH and LQKENI. V was shortened by 4 bases and J by 4 bases, with 13 bases between the two germline ends. This CDR3 comprises 14 residues. The CDR3 sequence is CASSLNGWRETQYF. CDR3 coding DNA: TGTGCCAGCTCACTAAACGGATGGAGAGAGACCCAGTACTTC.

This clone is medium-sized. The rearrangement uses TRBV11-2 and TRBJ2-3, with TRBD2 matching 7 bases. The CDR3 has 16 amino acids. The germline CDR1 and CDR2 sequences are SGHAT and FQNNGV. The junction had 12 bases not matched to a gene; V was cut back by 3 bases and J by 6 bases. The CDR3 DNA sequence: TGTGCCAGCAGCTTTGGCCGGGGGGTGGGAGTGGATACGCAGTATTTT. It translates to CASSFGRGVGVDTQYF.

This chain connects TRBV28 to TRBJ1-2; no definite D call. The V end was cut by 6 bases, the J end by 1 base, with 9 bases between. CDR1 is MDHEN and CDR2 is SYDVKM in the germline V gene. The CDR3 extends over 13 amino acids. CDR3 sequence (DNA): TGTGCCAGCAGGGGAGCCGTTAACTATGGCTACACCTTC. Encoded protein: CASRGAVNYGYTF.

As regards this clone: One end of the junction does not line up with germline, which may come from a read error. The gene calls are TRBV11-2 and TRBJ1-2; D might be TRBD1 (6 bases). Germline V lookup: CDR1 SGHAT, CDR2 FQNNGV. CDR3 length equals 14 residues. For the CDR3, the DNA is TGTGCCAGCACCTTATCCAACAGGGATAAGGGCTACACCTTC. This encodes CASTLSNRDKGYTF.

V gene TRBV12-3 or TRBV12-4 combines with J gene TRBJ2-5; D ambiguous. CDR3 length: 13 amino acids. The V gene lost 8 bases and the J gene lost 5 bases, with 15 bases spanning the gap. The CDR3 is CASLGTLWETQYF. The CDR3 DNA reads TGTGCCAGCTTGGGCACCCTCTGGGAGACCCAGTACTTC.

This chain uses TRBV28 with TRBJ2-2, with 7 bases matching TRBD1. The germline V gene has CDR1 MDHEN and CDR2 SYDVKM. The V gene end was trimmed by 9 bases and the J gene end by 1 base; junction bases not matched to a gene: 14. The CDR3 contains 17 residues. CDR3 sequence (DNA): TGTGCCAGTCTAGCCCCCAAAGACAGGGAGAACACCGGGGAGCTGTTTTTT. This gives the protein CASLAPKDRENTGELFF. The variable domain in full, with the rest retrieved from reference TRBV28 and TRBJ2-2, is DVKVTQSSRYLVKRTGEKVFLECVQDMDHENMFWYRQDPGLGLRLIYFSYDVKMKEKGDIPEGYSVSREKKERFSLILESASTNQTSMYLCASLAPKDRENTGELFFGEGSRLTVL.

The rearrangement joins TRBV30 to TRBJ2-1; D unclear. Trimming left V 1 base short and J 6 bases short, with 4 bases between. This CDR3 has 11 residues. Germline V gene sequence: CDR1 GTSNPN, CDR2 SVGIG (reference sequence). This CDR3 reads CAWSGANEQFF. CDR3 coding DNA: TGTGCCTGGAGTGGTGCCAATGAGCAGTTCTTC.